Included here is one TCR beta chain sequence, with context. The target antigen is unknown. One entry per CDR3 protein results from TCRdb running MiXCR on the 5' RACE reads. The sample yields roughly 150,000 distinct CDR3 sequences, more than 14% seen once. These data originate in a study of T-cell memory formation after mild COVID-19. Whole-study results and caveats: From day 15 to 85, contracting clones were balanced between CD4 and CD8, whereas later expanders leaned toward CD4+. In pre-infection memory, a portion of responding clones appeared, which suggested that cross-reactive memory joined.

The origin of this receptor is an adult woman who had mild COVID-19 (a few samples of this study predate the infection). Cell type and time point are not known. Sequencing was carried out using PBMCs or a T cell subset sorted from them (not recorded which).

CDR3 loop: CASSLEASMGETQYF. The CDR3 region has the DNA TGTGCCAGCAGCTTAGAGGCTTCGATGGGGGAGACCCAGTACTTC. The V call is TRBV7-9, the J call TRBJ2-5; D is unclear. Germline assignment: CDR1 SEHNR and CDR2 FQNEAQ (reference sequence). This CDR3 spans 15 amino acids. The V and J ends lost 1 base and 5 bases respectively, with 14 bases between them.